This entry features one TCR beta chain sequence. This entry belongs to a study of blood T cell repertoires in COVID-19. Study context: Whether acute or convalescent, the COVID-19 samples came from the United States, Italy and Spain.

The CDR3 spans 14 residues. Trimming took 4 bases from V and 1 from J, leaving 8 bases between them. CDR1 and CDR2 from the germline V gene are KGHSH and LQKENI. Adults between roughly 18 and 89 years of age took part from 24 US areas. Assay: immunoSEQ multiplex PCR; the TCRdb copy retains only in-frame clones and omits some. Of 150,000 to 200,000 clones listed, 65% to 85% are singletons. The rearrangement links TRBV18 to TRBJ2-1; D is possibly TRBD2 (5 bases). Sample: PBMCs or T cells enriched from blood (not recorded which). This clonotype was sampled from a woman aged 55-70 years who had recovered from COVID-19. CDR3 nucleotide sequence: TGTGCCAGCTCACGTCAGCGGTCCTACAATGAGCAGTTCTTC. Its protein product is CASSRQRSYNEQFF.